One TCR beta chain is described in this entry. Its antigen is currently unknown. This entry is derived from a study of shared clonotypes between healthy human individuals. The test was conducted at deep level. Some clones are missing from TCRdb's copy, which holds only in-frame ones; the method was immunoSEQ multiplex PCR. The sample includes around 530,000 clones, around 78% of them seen just once. This CDR3 contains 15 residues. Germline CDR1 is MGHDK and CDR2 is SYGVNS. V was shortened by 3 bases and J by 1 base, with 12 bases between the two germline ends. Study observations and caveats: The authors sampled blood alone, and tissue repertoires likely differ.

Sequenced: PBMCs. V and J are TRBV25-1 and TRBJ2-5, with D hard to call. This receptor was taken from a woman between 35 and 50 years old in good health. Some clones in this sample may be carry-over from other donors' samples. As DNA, the CDR3 is TGTGCCAGCAGTGAGGACCGAGGAATCCAAGAGACCCAGTACTTC. Its protein is CASSEDRGIQETQYF.